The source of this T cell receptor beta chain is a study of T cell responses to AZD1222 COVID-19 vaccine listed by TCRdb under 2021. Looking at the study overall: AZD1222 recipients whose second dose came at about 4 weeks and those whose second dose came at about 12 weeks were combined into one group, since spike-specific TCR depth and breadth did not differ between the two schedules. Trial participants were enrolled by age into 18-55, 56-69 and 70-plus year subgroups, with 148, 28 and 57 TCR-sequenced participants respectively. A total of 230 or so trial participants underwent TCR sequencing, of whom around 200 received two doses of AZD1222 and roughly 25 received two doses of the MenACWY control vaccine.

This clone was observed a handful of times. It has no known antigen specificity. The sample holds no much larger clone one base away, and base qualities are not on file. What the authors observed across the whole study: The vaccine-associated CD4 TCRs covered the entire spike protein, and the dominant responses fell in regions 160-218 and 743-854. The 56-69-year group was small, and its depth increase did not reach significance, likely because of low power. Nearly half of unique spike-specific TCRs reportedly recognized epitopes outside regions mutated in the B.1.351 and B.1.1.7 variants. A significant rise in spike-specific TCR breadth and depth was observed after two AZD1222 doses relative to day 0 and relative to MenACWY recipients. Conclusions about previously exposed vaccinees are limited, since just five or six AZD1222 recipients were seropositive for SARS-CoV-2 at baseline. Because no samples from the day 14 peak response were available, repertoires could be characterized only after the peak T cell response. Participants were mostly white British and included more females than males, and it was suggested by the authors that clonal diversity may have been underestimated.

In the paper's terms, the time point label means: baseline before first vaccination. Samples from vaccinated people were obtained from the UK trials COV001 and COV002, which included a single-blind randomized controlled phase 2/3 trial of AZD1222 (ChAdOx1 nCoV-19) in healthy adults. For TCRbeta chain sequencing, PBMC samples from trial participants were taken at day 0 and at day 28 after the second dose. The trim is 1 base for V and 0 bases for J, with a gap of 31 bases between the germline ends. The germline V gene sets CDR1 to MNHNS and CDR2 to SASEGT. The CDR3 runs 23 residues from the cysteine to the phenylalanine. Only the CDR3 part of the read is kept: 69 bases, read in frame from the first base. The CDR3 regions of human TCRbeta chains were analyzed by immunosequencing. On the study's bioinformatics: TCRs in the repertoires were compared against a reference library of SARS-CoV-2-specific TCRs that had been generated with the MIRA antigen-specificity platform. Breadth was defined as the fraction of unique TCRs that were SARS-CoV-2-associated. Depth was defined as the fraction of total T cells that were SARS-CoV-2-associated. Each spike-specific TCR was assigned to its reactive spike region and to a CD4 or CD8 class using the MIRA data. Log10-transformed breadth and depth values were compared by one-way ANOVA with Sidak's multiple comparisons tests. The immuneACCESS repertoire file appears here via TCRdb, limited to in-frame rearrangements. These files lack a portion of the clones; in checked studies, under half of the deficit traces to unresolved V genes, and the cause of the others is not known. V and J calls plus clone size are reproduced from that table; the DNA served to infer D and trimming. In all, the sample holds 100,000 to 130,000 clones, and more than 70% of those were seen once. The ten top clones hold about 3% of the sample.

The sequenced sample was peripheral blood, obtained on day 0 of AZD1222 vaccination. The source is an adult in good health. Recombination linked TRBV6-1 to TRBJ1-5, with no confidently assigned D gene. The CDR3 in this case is CASSEVSWWSQDGSSHSNQPQHF. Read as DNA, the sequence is TGTGCCAGCAGTGAAGTTAGTTGGTGGAGTCAAGACGGCTCTTCCCATAGCAATCAGCCCCAGCATTTT.